Shown below are 5 T cell receptor beta chains from a single sample sequenced in a study of cytomegalovirus exposure and HLA in healthy donors. Use of 60 Vbeta and 13 Jbeta primers characterized the PCR. Some clones are missing from TCRdb's copy, which holds only in-frame ones; the method was immunoSEQ multiplex PCR. The data contain over 150,000 clones, 65% to 80% of them singletons. The source material was PBMCs. The receptors come from a woman aged 45-59 years in good health and CMV-seropositive.

Notes on this clone: Mismatch with germline at one junction end may stem from a read error. The chain employs TRBV5-1 and TRBJ1-5, with 9 positions matching TRBD1. The CDR3 runs to 15 residues. The V gene's germline CDR1 is SGHRS and CDR2 YFSETQ. The CDR3 loop reads CASSLETGGNQPQHF. In DNA form, the CDR3 reads TGCGCCAGCAGCTTGGAAACAGGGGGCAACCAGCCCCAGCATTTT.

This clone was counted only a few times. The chain combines TRBV5-1 with TRBJ2-2; tentative D call: TRBD2 (5 bases). The CDR3 runs 13 residues. Germline V gene data show CDR1 as SGHRS and CDR2 as YFSETQ. V gave up 4 bases and J gave up 5 bases, with 9 bases separating them. DNA of the CDR3: TGCGCCAGCAGCCCACTAGGTACCGGGGAGCTGTTTTTT. It yields the protein CASSPLGTGELFF.

The chain combines TRBV2 with TRBJ2-7; TRBD1 matches at 8 bases. Germline CDR1 SNHLY, CDR2 FYNNEI. V was clipped by 11 bases and J by 7 bases; unmatched bases: 7. There are 11 residues in the CDR3. For the CDR3, the DNA is TGTGCCTCCAAACAGGGGGTTGAGCAGTACTTC. Its protein is CASKQGVEQYF.

The J gene is TRBJ1-1, the V gene TRBV25-1; D is ambiguous. The CDR3 extends over 15 amino acids. The germline V and J ends were trimmed by 1 base and 5 bases, with 14 bases remaining between them. The germline CDR1 and CDR2 sequences are MGHDK and SYGVNS. CDR3: CASSELGSGGTEAFF. The CDR3 nucleotides read TGTGCCAGCAGTGAATTGGGTTCGGGAGGAACTGAAGCTTTCTTT.

V and J are TRBV7-3 and TRBJ2-1, with D hard to call. V gave up 3 bases and J gave up 9 bases, with 9 bases separating them. The CDR3 sequence is 12 residues long. CDR1 is SGHTA, CDR2 FQGTGA, per germline. CDR3 sequence reads: CASSLGNGEQFF. The CDR3 DNA sequence: TGTGCCAGCAGCTTGGGCAATGGTGAGCAGTTCTTC.